This T cell receptor beta chain is from a study of ipilimumab plus nivolumab after autologous stem cell transplantation (dated by TCRdb to about 2021). As for the study more broadly: The median number of doses that trial patients received was roughly 5 for ipilimumab and about 8 for nivolumab. The myeloma cohort included high-risk transplant-naive patients and patients relapsing within 3 years of a first autologous transplant. Patients undergoing autologous transplant for high-risk diffuse large B cell lymphoma, mature T cell lymphoma, or multiple myeloma were enrolled in the trial. The intent-to-treat population of the trial consisted of under 40 patients. Summary of the overall study and its limitations: Combined checkpoint inhibition appeared tolerable as post-transplant consolidation, according to the authors' conclusion. Per the authors, a biologic rationale for further study of the post-transplant checkpoint inhibition approach was offered by T cell receptor repertoire, regulatory T cell phenotype and gut microbiota profiles.

About this clone itself: Its target antigen remains unknown. Base-call qualities are not available, and no considerably larger clone is one nucleotide away.

Per the germline V gene, SGHTA is the CDR1 and FQGNSA is the CDR2. Including the terminal cysteine and phenylalanine, the CDR3 comprises 15 residues. The retained sequence is limited to the CDR3, 45 bases, with the frame set at the first base. The trim is 1 base for V and 1 base for J, with a gap of 8 bases between the germline ends. Ipilimumab was given at 1 mg/kg intravenously on day 1 of selected weeks, and checkpoint therapy started 14 to 28 days after autologous transplant. Nivolumab was administered at 3 mg/kg intravenously on day 1 of weeks 1, 4, 7, 10, and every two weeks through week 26. This was a Phase Ib clinical trial that tested ipilimumab plus nivolumab, given as combined checkpoint inhibition, for consolidation following autologous stem cell transplantation. Library preparation was by the immunoSEQ multiplex PCR assay. TCRdb mirrors the immuneACCESS table, restricted to in-frame sequences. Some clones are absent from its copies; in checked studies, under half trace to an unresolved V gene, and the reason for the others is unknown. For this sample there are about 10,000 clones; 55% to 75% appear just once. Of the sample, around 21% is held by the ten largest clones.

The chain is assembled from TRBV7-2 and TRBJ1-5, with no reliable assignment of the D segment. Sample: PBMCs, taken in a trial of ipilimumab plus nivolumab as post-transplant consolidation. This clonotype was sampled from a female donor with multiple myeloma. The base sequence is TGTGCCAGCAGCTTAGAAGGAAAAAGCAATCAGCCCCAGCATTTT. Its amino acids are CASSLEGKSNQPQHF.